This T cell receptor beta chain was documented in a study of T-cell reconstitution after alpha-beta-depleted transplantation in children. Unique molecular identifiers were used to barcode this TCRbeta library. TCRdb used MiXCR to reprocess the PCR reads, holding one entry per CDR3 protein. Of about 78,000 distinct CDR3 sequences in the sample, less than 15% were seen once. This CDR3 contains 13 residues. Trimming removed 4 bases from V and 11 bases from J; junction bases left unmatched: 3. The germline V gene encodes CDR1 MNHEY and CDR2 SMNVEV (reference sequence). This clonotype was seen more than once but under ten times. The antigen is undetermined. Whole-study findings and limits: Where some patients showed high TCRbeta diversity at day 60, it came from recipient T cells and thymic progenitors that had survived. Alpha-beta T cells present about two months after transplant were reported to originate from several hundred expanded graft clones. Newly made T cells mostly supplied T-cell counts and diversity one year after transplant.

The TCR comes from a male patient aged 2 to 10 who had a stem cell transplant for acute lymphoblastic leukemia, so the T cells may come from the graft donor. Sequences were derived from PBMCs, mostly from graft donor cells, sampled 180 days after TCRalphabeta/CD19-depleted stem cell transplant. The rearrangement links TRBV27 to TRBJ1-6; 9 bases are shared with TRBD1. The CDR3 DNA reads as TGTGCCAGCAGTTCGGACAGGGGTGCACCCCTCCACTTT. Its translation is CASSSDRGAPLHF.